This TCR beta chain was observed in a study of blood T cell repertoires in COVID-19 (dated by TCRdb to 2018 to 2020). Study-level background: Collaborator samples came from the United States, Italy and Spain and covered acute and convalescent phases of COVID-19. The material from the prospective study consisted of cDNA or gDNA derived from T cells, B-cell-depleted T cells, or PBMCs. Samples were obtained from the ongoing ImmuneRACE study (first 160 participants) and from 1,200 or so subjects provided by 6 global collaborators. Where HLA class I and class II types were available, the types were taken from metadata supplied by the sample provider, not from assay-based typing. Deeply sampled blood TCRbeta repertoires from subjects exposed to, actively infected with, or recovered from COVID-19 were included in the dataset. Nearly every sample came with metadata listing a de-identified subject ID, COVID-19 status, age in years and sex. A freely available public database, intended as a resource for researchers studying the immune response to SARS-CoV-2, is where the repertoires were released.

The germline V and J ends show losses of 4 bases and 3 bases respectively, and no gene match explains 13 bases of the junction. The CDR3 runs 17 amino acids, cysteine and phenylalanine included. Here the CDR3 DNA is all that survives: 51 bases in frame from base 1. CDR1 and CDR2, per the germline V gene, are SGHVS and FQNEAQ. TCRbeta CDR3 regions were amplified from genomic DNA using the immunoSEQ Assay, a bias-controlled multiplex PCR. As for how the authors treated the data: Nucleated cell counts per sample were estimated from amplification of reference gene primers within the assay. To quantify the absolute abundance of each unique TCRbeta CDR3 rearrangement, sequence reads were collapsed and filtered. For each sample, productive Simpson clonality was calculated by taking the square root of Simpson's diversity index across productive rearrangements. Drawn from immuneACCESS, this table holds only the in-frame rearrangements with V and J called that TCRdb kept. Clones are partly lost; checked studies trace under half to an unresolved V gene and leave the rest unexplained. V and J calls and clone size are given by that table; D and trimming were obtained from the DNA. The sample table shows some 180,000 clones, and 65% to 85% are seen once. The ten largest clones represent over 6.5% of the sample.

Summary of the overall study and its limitations: Clinical and demographic metadata were provided uncurated, with the amount varying by source and participant.

Turning to this clone: What antigen it recognizes has not been identified. The record has no base qualities; no much larger clone is one base away.

In Seattle, one collaborating source enrolled patients while the infection was active and tracked those patients longitudinally over the course of disease. Collaborating institutions collected whole blood in K2EDTA tubes following their own protocols. For TCRbeta analysis, collaborator samples were shipped as frozen whole blood, as isolated PBMCs, or as DNA extracted from either sample type. Sequencing input: peripheral blood. This receptor chain uses TRBV7-8 and TRBJ2-7; TRBD1 matches 9 bases in the middle. The TCR comes from a woman in her thirties or forties with COVID-19, enrolled during active disease. CDR3 sequence: CASSSSLVGTGIYEQYF. The DNA reads TGTGCCAGCAGCTCCTCCTTGGTAGGGACAGGGATCTACGAGCAGTACTTC.